This TCR beta chain comes out of a study of blood T cell repertoires in COVID-19. In the study overall: Collection of acute and convalescent COVID-19 samples took place in the United States, Italy and Spain. T cells, B-cell-depleted T cells, or PBMCs supplied cDNA or gDNA.

Only in-frame clones appear in the TCRdb table, and some are missing; sequencing was by immunoSEQ multiplex PCR. The sample includes about 140,000 clones, around 85% of them seen just once. This clone has a single count. The CDR3 runs 18 residues. CDR1 and CDR2 from the germline V gene are SEHNR and FQNEAQ (reference sequence). V was pared by 0 bases and J by 6 bases, with 12 bases of the junction left unmatched. The source is a human donor in a cohort sampled during active COVID-19. This rearrangement joins TRBV7-9 to TRBJ2-1; 9 bases map to TRBD2. The source material was peripheral blood. In DNA form, the CDR3 reads TGTGCCAGCAGCTTAGCGGCTAGCGGGACCGCTGCGGCCAATGAGCAGTTCTTC. Protein product: CASSLAASGTAAANEQFF.